This T cell receptor (beta chain) appears in the sequencing data of a study of cytomegalovirus exposure and HLA in healthy donors. On the study more broadly: Among 150 million to 200 million T cells, an earlier analysis found roughly 100 million unique TCR beta sequences. Study outcomes and limitations: A previous analysis found most TCR beta V segments productive roughly 87% or roughly 30% of the time. Cytomegalovirus association was assigned to about 150 TCR beta chains.

Primers for the PCR totalled 60 Vbeta and 13 Jbeta. Assay used: immunoSEQ multiplex PCR; TCRdb lists only in-frame clones, some missing. This table holds about 150,000 clones, approximately 68% found once. As for this clone: What it binds is not known.

The sequenced material came from PBMCs. The sequence was collected from a man in his 60s in good health and CMV-seronegative.

The CDR3, as DNA: TGTGCCAGCAGCCCACGAACTAGCGGGAGGGGAGGCAATGAGCAGTTCTTC. Protein product: CASSPRTSGRGGNEQFF. The chain employs TRBV7-3 and TRBJ2-1, with TRBD2 identical over 13 bases. The CDR3 has 17 residues. After removal of 5 bases from V and 6 bases from J, the junction contained 10 bases not matched to a gene. Germline CDR1 reads SGHTA; CDR2 reads FQGTGA.